This section outlines one T cell receptor (beta chain) sequence together with its context. What it recognizes is unknown. The record originates from a study of blood T cells in healthy people across ages. Findings and limits, study-wide: Considered underestimates were the diversity estimates obtained from one million T cells.

The V gene lost 7 bases and the J gene lost 4 bases, with 17 bases spanning the gap. Germline CDR1 reads MNHNS; CDR2 reads SASEGT. The CDR3 runs to 15 residues. Together with a sample-barcoded 5' primer, a J-beta primer mix was included in a second PCR lasting about 7 to 11 cycles. A template-switch adaptor containing 12 random nucleotides labeled each cDNA molecule. Each CDR3 protein is one row after TCRdb ran MiXCR on the 5' RACE reads. The data show 1,500,000 or so distinct CDR3 sequences, 35% to 45% seen once. Sequenced material: blood. This chain uses TRBV6-1 with TRBJ1-5, with D hard to call. This receptor was identified in a woman aged 18-29 years in good health. Here the CDR3 reads CASTGRPNRNQPQHF. DNA for the CDR3: TGTGCCAGCACCGGCCGCCCTAATCGAAATCAGCCCCAGCATTTT.